Each of the 9 T cell receptor beta chains below was sequenced from the same sample in a study of T cells in pancreatic ductal adenocarcinoma. Using immunoSEQ multiplex PCR, the repertoire was profiled, and TCRdb retains in-frame clones only, with some absent. The sample contains about 5,000 clones, approximately 73% of which appear only once. Surgery without prior neoadjuvant therapy was the treatment of the selected pancreatic ductal adenocarcinoma patients. Specimen: pancreatic tumor tissue. These receptor sequences come from a human donor with pancreatic ductal adenocarcinoma.

This clone is labeled large. The chain employs TRBV9 and TRBJ1-3; 11 bases align to TRBD1. In germline, CDR1 is SGDLS, CDR2 YYNGEE. This CDR3 has 15 amino acids. Trimming removed 3 bases from V and 8 bases from J; junction bases left unmatched: 7. The CDR3 nucleotides read TGTGCCAGCAGCGGGACAGGGGGCGCGACGGACACCATATATTTT. It yields the protein CASSGTGGATDTIYF.

The chain recombines TRBV7-2 with TRBJ1-2; D call uncertain. The CDR3 length is 13 residues. V dropped 2 bases and J dropped 6 bases, with 10 bases sitting between them. The germline CDR1 and CDR2 sequences are SGHTA and FQGNSA. For the CDR3, the DNA is TGTGCCAGCAGCTTAATCGATTGGGATGGCTACACCTTC. It specifies CASSLIDWDGYTF.

The chain couples TRBV11-2 to TRBJ1-6; TRBD1 aligns across 9 bases. The junction had 7 bases not matched to a gene; V was cut back by 3 bases and J by 10 bases. This CDR3 is built from 15 residues. The germline V gene encodes CDR1 SGHAT and CDR2 FQNNGV. CDR3 residues: CASSFKGTGPSPLHF. The CDR3 bases are TGTGCCAGCAGCTTTAAAGGGACAGGGCCCTCACCCCTCCACTTT.

The chain uses TRBV14 and TRBJ1-2; maybe TRBD1 (6 bases). Germline V gene data show CDR1 as SGHDN and CDR2 as FVKESK. This CDR3 is built from 15 residues. The V end was cut by 4 bases, the J end by 2 bases, with 14 bases between. CDR3 DNA: TGTGCCAGCAGCCTCTACGAGGGGGAGAACTATGGCTACACCTTC. Its translation: CASSLYEGENYGYTF. Full variable domain (rest looked up from reference TRBV14 and TRBJ1-2): EAGVTQFPSHSVIEKGQTVTLRCDPISGHDNLYWYRRVMGKEIKFLLHFVKESKQDESGMPNNRFLAERTGGTYSTLKVQPAELEDSGVYFCASSLYEGENYGYTFGSGTRLTVV.

This clone is labeled medium-sized. The V and J genes are TRBV5-4 and TRBJ1-1; 9 bases line up with TRBD1. V was clipped by 1 base and J by 5 bases; unmatched bases: 3. Germline CDR1 is SGHNT and CDR2 is YYREEE (reference sequence). This CDR3 has 14 residues. The CDR3 DNA is TGTGCCAGCAGCTTGAACAGGGGGCAAACTGAAGCTTTCTTT. This translates into CASSLNRGQTEAFF.

The chain uses TRBV15 and TRBJ1-2; D is unresolved. The V end lost 5 bases, the J end lost 14 bases, and 21 bases lay between the germline ends. Germline V gene sequence: CDR1 LNHNV, CDR2 YYDKDF (reference sequence). The CDR3 sequence is 13 residues long. The CDR3 nucleotides are TGTGCCACCAGCGAGGAGGTCCGACTGCGCGTGACCTTC. This sequence encodes CATSEEVRLRVTF.

This clone was recorded only once. V and J are TRBV4-2 and TRBJ2-1, with TRBD2 matching over 11 bases. Germline V gene lookup returns CDR1 LGHNA and CDR2 YNFKEQ. The CDR3 is made up of 16 amino acids. The V gene end was trimmed by 3 bases and the J gene end by 7 bases; junction bases not matched to a gene: 8. CDR3 DNA: TGTGCCAGCAGCCACGATACTAGCGGGAGTAGAAATGAGCAGTTCTTC. Protein: CASSHDTSGSRNEQFF.

The gene calls are TRBV6-1 and TRBJ1-5; TRBD1 matches 9 bases. Germline loops: CDR1 MNHNS, CDR2 SASEGT. With 6 bases clipped from V and 0 bases from J, the junction kept 3 bases outside the gene matches. The CDR3 loop spans 15 amino acids. CDR3: CASRQGASSNQPQHF. The CDR3 bases are TGTGCCAGCAGACAGGGGGCGAGTAGCAATCAGCCCCAGCATTTT.

The chain uses TRBV5-1 and TRBJ2-2; 8 nucleotides align to TRBD1. V lost 4 bases, J lost 3 bases, and 5 bases stayed unmatched. The CDR3 contains 15 residues. Germline values: CDR1 SGHRS, CDR2 YFSETQ. DNA of the CDR3: TGCGCCAGCAGCATACAGGGGGAAGACACCGGGGAGCTGTTTTTT. This encodes CASSIQGEDTGELFF.